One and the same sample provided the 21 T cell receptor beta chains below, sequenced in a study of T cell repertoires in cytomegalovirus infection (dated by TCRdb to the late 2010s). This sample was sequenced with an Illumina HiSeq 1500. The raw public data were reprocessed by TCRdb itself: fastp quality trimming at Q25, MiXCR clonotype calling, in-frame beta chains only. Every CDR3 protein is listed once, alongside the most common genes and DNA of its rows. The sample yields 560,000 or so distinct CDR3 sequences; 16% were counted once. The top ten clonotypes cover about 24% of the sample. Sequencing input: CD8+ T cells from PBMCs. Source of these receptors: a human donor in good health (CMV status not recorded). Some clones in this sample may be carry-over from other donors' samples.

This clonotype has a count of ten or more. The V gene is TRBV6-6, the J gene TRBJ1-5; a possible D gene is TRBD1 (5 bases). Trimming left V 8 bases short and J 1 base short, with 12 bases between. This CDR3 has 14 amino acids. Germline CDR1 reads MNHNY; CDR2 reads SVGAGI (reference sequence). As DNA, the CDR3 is TGTGCCAGCGGAACAGGCAGGAGCAATCAGCCCCAGCATTTT. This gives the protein CASGTGRSNQPQHF.

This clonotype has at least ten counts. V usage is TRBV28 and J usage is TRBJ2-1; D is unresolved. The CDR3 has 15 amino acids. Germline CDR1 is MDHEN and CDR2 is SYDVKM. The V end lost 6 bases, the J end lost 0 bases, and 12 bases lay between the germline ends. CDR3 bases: TGTGCCAGCAGACCCGACCCGAGCTCCTACAATGAGCAGTTCTTC. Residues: CASRPDPSSYNEQFF.

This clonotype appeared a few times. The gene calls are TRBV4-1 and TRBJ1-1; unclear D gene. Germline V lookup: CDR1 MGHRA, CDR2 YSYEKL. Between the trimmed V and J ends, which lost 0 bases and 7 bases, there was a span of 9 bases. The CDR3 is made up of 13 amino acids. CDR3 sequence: CASSQEWGNEAFF. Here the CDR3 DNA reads TGCGCCAGCAGCCAAGAATGGGGAAATGAAGCTTTCTTT.

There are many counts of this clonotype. The CDR3 region has the DNA TGTGCCATTGGGGGAGTGAACAGCGGGCCACAAGAGACCCAGTACTTC. This encodes CAIGGVNSGPQETQYF. The chain recombines TRBV10-3 with TRBJ2-5; tentative D call: TRBD2 (6 bases). Trimming removed 9 bases from V and 2 bases from J, with 22 bases in between. Germline assignment: CDR1 ENHRY and CDR2 SYGVKD. The CDR3 consists of 16 residues.

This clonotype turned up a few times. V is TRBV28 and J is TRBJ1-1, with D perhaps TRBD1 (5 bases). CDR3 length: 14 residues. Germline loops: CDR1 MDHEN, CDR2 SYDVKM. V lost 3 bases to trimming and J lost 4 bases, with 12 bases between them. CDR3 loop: CASSLHRSTTEAFF. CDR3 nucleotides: TGTGCCAGCAGTTTGCACAGGTCGACCACTGAAGCTTTCTTT.

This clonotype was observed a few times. The CDR3 here is CASSFGGGGGDEQFF. The DNA of the CDR3 is TGCGCCAGCAGCTTTGGCGGGGGGGGGGGAGATGAGCAGTTCTTC. This chain links TRBV5-1 with TRBJ2-1; 9 nucleotides line up with TRBD2. J gave up 8 bases and V 2 bases, and 8 bases lay outside the gene matches. Germline CDR1 and CDR2: SGHRS and YFSETQ. CDR3 length: 15 amino acids.

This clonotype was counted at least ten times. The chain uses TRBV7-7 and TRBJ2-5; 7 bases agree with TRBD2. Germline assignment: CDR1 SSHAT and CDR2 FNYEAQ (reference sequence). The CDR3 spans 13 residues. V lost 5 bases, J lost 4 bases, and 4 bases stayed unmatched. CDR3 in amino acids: CASSRGRGETQYF. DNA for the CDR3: TGTGCCAGCAGCCGGGGGAGGGGAGAGACCCAGTACTTC.

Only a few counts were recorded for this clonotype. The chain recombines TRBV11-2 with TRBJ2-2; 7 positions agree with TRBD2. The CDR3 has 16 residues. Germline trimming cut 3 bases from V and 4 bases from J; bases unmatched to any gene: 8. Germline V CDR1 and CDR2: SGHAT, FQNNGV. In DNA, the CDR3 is TGTGCCAGCAGCTTGAATGCGGGGGTTGGCACCGGGGAGCTGTTTTTT. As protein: CASSLNAGVGTGELFF.

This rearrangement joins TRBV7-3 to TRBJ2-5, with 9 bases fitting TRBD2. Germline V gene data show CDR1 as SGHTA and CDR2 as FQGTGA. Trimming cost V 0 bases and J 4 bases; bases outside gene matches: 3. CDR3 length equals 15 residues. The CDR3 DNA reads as TGTGCCAGCAGCTTAACTAGCGGGGGTTTAGAGACCCAGTACTTC. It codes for CASSLTSGGLETQYF. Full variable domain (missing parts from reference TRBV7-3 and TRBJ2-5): GAGVSQTPSNKVTEKGKYVELRCDPISGHTALYWYRQSLGQGPEFLIYFQGTGAADDSGLPNDRFFAVRPEGSVSTLKIQRTERGDSAVYLCASSLTSGGLETQYFGPGTRLLVL.

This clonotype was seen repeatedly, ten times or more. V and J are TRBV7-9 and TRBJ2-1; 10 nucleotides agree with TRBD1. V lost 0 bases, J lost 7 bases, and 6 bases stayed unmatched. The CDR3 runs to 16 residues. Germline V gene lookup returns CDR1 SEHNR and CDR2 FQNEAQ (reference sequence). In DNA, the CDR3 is TGTGCCAGCAGCTTAGCGGACAGGGGGAAGTGGAATGAGCAGTTCTTC. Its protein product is CASSLADRGKWNEQFF.

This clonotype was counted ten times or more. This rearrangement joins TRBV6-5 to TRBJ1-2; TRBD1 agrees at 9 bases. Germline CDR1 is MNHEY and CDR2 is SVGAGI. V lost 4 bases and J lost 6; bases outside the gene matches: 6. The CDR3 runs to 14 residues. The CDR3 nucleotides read TGTGCCAGCAGTTCAGTCCGGGACAGGGATGGCTACACCTTC. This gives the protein CASSSVRDRDGYTF.

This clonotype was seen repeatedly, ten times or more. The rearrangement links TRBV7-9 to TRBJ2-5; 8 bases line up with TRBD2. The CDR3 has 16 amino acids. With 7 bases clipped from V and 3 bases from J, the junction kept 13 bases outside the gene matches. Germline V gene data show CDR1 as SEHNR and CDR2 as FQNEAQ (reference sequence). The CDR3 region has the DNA TGTGCCAGCAACTTCCCCCGCAGCGGGGGCAAAGAGACCCAGTACTTC. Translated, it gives CASNFPRSGGKETQYF.

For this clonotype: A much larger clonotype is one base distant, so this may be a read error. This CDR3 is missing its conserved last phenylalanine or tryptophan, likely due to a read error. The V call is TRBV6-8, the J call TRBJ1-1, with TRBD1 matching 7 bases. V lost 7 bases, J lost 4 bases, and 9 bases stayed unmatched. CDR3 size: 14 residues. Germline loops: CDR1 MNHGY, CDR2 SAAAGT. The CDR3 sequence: CASTEYRGGTEAFY. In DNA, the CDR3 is TGTGCCAGCACCGAATACAGGGGCGGCACTGAAGCTTTCTAT.

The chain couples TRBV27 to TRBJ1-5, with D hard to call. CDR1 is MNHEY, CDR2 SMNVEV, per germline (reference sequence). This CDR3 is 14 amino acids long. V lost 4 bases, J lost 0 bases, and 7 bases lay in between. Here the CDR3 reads CASSSYYSNQPQHF. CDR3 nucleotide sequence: TGTGCCAGCAGTTCATACTATAGCAATCAGCCCCAGCATTTT.

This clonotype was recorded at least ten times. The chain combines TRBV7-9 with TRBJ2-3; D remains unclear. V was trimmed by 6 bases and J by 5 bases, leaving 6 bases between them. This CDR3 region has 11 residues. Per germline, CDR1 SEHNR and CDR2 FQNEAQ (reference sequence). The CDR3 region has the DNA TGTGCCAGCAGTTTACGAGATACGCAGTATTTT. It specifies CASSLRDTQYF. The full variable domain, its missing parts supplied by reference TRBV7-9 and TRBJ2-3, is DTGVSQNPRHKITKRGQNVTFRCDPISEHNRLYWYRQTLGQGPEFLTYFQNEAQLEKSRLLSDRFSAERPKGSFSTLEIQRTEQGDSAMYLCASSLRDTQYFGPGTRLTVL.

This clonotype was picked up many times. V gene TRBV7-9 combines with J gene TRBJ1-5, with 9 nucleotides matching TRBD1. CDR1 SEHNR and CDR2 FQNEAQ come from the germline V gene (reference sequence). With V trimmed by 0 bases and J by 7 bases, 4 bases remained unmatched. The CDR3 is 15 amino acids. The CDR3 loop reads CASSLAGTGHQPQHF. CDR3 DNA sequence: TGTGCCAGCAGCTTAGCGGGGACAGGGCACCAGCCCCAGCATTTT.

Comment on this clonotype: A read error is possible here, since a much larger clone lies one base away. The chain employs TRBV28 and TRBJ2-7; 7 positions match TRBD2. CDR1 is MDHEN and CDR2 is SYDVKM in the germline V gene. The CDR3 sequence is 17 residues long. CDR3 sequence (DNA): TGTGCCAGCAGTTCACCGAGATCAGCGGGGAACTCCTACGAGCCGTACTTC. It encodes CASSSPRSAGNSYEPYF.

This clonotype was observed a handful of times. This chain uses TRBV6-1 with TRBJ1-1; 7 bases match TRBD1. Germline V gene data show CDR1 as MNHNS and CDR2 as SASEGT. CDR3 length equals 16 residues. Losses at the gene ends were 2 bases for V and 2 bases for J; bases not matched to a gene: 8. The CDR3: CASSESYRGLNTEAFF. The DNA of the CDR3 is TGTGCCAGCAGTGAATCGTACAGGGGCCTCAACACTGAAGCTTTCTTT.

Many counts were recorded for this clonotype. CDR3 nucleotide sequence: TGTGCCAGCAGCCCCCTGGCAGGGGAAGGGCCCGGGGAGCTGTTTTTT. Protein sequence: CASSPLAGEGPGELFF. The V call is TRBV5-6, the J call TRBJ2-2; possible D gene TRBD1, 6 bases. This CDR3 contains 16 residues. Germline CDR1 and CDR2: SGHDT and YYEEEE. The V gene lost 4 bases and the J gene lost 6 bases, with 19 bases spanning the gap.

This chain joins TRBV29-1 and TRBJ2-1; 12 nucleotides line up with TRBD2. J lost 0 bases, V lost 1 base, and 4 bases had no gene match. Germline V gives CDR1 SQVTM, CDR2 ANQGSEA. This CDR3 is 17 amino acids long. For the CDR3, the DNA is TGCAGCGTTGAAGGGCTAGCGGGAGGGAGCTCCTACAATGAGCAGTTCTTC. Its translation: CSVEGLAGGSSYNEQFF.

The CDR3 here is CASSPGGGSTGELFF. DNA of the CDR3: TGTGCCAGCAGCCCCGGCGGGGGAAGCACCGGGGAGCTGTTTTTT. This chain uses TRBV2 with TRBJ2-2, with TRBD2 matching over 7 bases. CDR3 length: 15 amino acids. V gave up 6 bases and J gave up 4 bases; unmatched junction bases: 8. CDR1 and CDR2 from the germline V gene are SNHLY and FYNNEI. The full variable domain, completed using reference TRBV2 and TRBJ2-2, is EPEVTQTPSHQVTQMGQEVILRCVPISNHLYFYWYRQILGQKVEFLVSFYNNEISEKSEIFDDQFSVERPDGSNFTLKIRSTKLEDSAMYFCASSPGGGSTGELFFGEGSRLTVL.